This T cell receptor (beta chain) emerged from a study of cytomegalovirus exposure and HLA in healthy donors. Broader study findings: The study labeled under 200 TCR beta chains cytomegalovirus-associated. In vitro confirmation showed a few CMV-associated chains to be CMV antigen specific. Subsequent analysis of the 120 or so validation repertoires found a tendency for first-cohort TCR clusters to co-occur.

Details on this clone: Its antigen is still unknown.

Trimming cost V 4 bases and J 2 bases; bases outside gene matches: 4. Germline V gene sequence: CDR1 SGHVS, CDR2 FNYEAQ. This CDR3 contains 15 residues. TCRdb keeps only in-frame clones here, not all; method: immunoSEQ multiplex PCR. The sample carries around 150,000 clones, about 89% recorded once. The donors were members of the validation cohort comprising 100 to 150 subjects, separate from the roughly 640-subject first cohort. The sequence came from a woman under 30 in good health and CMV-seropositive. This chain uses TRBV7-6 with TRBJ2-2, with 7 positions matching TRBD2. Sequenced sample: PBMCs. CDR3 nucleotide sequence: TGTGCCAGCAGCTCCGGCGGGGGTAACACCGGGGAGCTGTTTTTT. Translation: CASSSGGGNTGELFF.